Sequencing of this T cell receptor beta chain was carried out in a study of beta chain features in type 1 diabetes. This clone came up a few times. Its antigen is undetermined. Study-level points and caveats: A greater similarity of naive, central memory and Treg TCRB repertoires was seen among patients than among healthy donors. Shorter TCRB CDR3s, moderately but significantly so, marked every one of the four CD4+ subsets in Type 1 diabetes patients.

CDR1 is SGHRS, CDR2 YFSETQ, per germline. The V end was cut by 4 bases, the J end by 2 bases, with 18 bases between. The CDR3 covers 16 residues. Sorted CD4+ subsets: naive, central memory, regulatory, stem cell-like memory (CD45RO/CCR7/CD25/CD127/CD95/CD27 panel). cDNA synthesis used the whole RNA isolate, giving expressed TCRB sequences. Here immunoSEQ multiplex PCR was the method, and the copy in TCRdb shows in-frame clones only, minus some. Of hundreds of thousands of clones listed, around an eighth are singletons. The chain joins TRBV5-1 to TRBJ2-5; D might be TRBD1 (5 bases). Material for sequencing was naive CD4+ T cells from blood. This clonotype originated in a man aged 18 to 30 with type 1 diabetes. CDR3 nucleotides: TGCGCCAGCAGCCCGAGAAGTGGACAAACTCAAGAGACCCAGTACTTC. Protein: CASSPRSGQTQETQYF.